These T cell receptor beta chains were read from a single sample in a study of shared clonotypes between healthy human individuals. Measured with immunoSEQ multiplex PCR; TCRdb has only the in-frame clones, and not every one. The repertoire holds fewer than 850,000 clones, with 95% to 97% as singletons. The specimen sequenced was naive CD8+ T cells sorted from blood. The origin of the receptors is a man between 25 and 39 years old in good health. Each CDR3 is given with its conserved first and last residue. The D gene is left open where the match is weak. Some rows have no size entry. The others give once, few or many, or a class for an expanded clone.

D gene: TRBD2
J gene: TRBJ2-7
V gene: TRBV5-1
clone size: -
CDR3 DNA: TGCGCCAGCAGCGACCCACTAGCGGGAGCCTCCTACGAGCAGTACTTC
CDR3 protein: CASSDPLAGASYEQYF

D gene: -
J gene: TRBJ2-3
V gene: TRBV18
clone size: -
CDR3 DNA: TGTGCCAGCTCACCGCAGGACACAGATACGCAGTATTTT
CDR3 protein: CASSPQDTDTQYF

D gene: TRBD1
J gene: TRBJ1-1
V gene: TRBV7-8
clone size: -
CDR3 DNA: TGTGCCAGCAGCCGTCCCGGGACAGGGGCAATGAACACTGAAGCTTTCTTT
CDR3 protein: CASSRPGTGAMNTEAFF

D gene: TRBD2
J gene: TRBJ2-3
V gene: TRBV5-5
clone size: once
CDR3 DNA: TGTGCCAGCAGCTTGGTGCTAGCGGGAGGAACAGATACGCAGTATTTT
CDR3 protein: CASSLVLAGGTDTQYF

D gene: TRBD2
J gene: TRBJ2-7
V gene: TRBV5-1
clone size: -
CDR3 DNA: TGCGCCCCTTCCCGGGCTAGCGGGGTCCCTTACGAGCAGTACTTC
CDR3 protein: CAPSRASGVPYEQYF

D gene: -
J gene: TRBJ2-5
V gene: TRBV7-6
clone size: -
CDR3 DNA: TGTGCCAGCAGCTTAGGGCAGGGGCCCTCACAAGAGACCCAGTACTTC
CDR3 protein: CASSLGQGPSQETQYF

D gene: TRBD1
J gene: TRBJ2-7
V gene: TRBV5-1
clone size: -
CDR3 DNA: TGCGCCAGCAGCTTTGGACAGGGGAACGAGCAGTACTTC
CDR3 protein: CASSFGQGNEQYF

D gene: -
J gene: TRBJ2-1
V gene: TRBV7-2
clone size: -
CDR3 DNA: TGTGCCAGCAGCCAATTAGGGTCGCAGTTCTTC
CDR3 protein: CASSQLGSQFF

D gene: -
J gene: TRBJ2-1
V gene: TRBV5-4
clone size: -
CDR3 DNA: TGTGCCAGCAGCTCCGATGGGGCCACGAGCTCCTACAATGAGCAGTTCTTC
CDR3 protein: CASSSDGATSSYNEQFF

D gene: -
J gene: TRBJ2-3
V gene: TRBV27
clone size: -
CDR3 DNA: TGTGCCAGCAGTTTAGTGGGACGTGATCAGTATTTT
CDR3 protein: CASSLVGRDQYF

D gene: TRBD2
J gene: TRBJ2-3
V gene: TRBV6-6
clone size: -
CDR3 DNA: TGTGCCACCCACTCGACTAGCGGGAGAATCTTGGGTACGCAGTATTTT
CDR3 protein: CATHSTSGRILGTQYF

D gene: -
J gene: TRBJ1-2
V gene: TRBV18
clone size: -
CDR3 DNA: TGTGCCAGCTCACCAAATGAGGGCGCTAACTATGGCTACACCTTC
CDR3 protein: CASSPNEGANYGYTF

D gene: TRBD1
J gene: TRBJ2-2
V gene: TRBV2
clone size: -
CDR3 DNA: TGTGCCAGCAGTGATTGGACAGGGGAGCCTCTTCCCGGGGAGCTGTTTTTT
CDR3 protein: CASSDWTGEPLPGELFF

D gene: -
J gene: TRBJ1-3
V gene: TRBV6-1
clone size: -
CDR3 DNA: TGTGCCAGCAGCCAGGGAAGGACCTCTGGAAACACCATATATTTT
CDR3 protein: CASSQGRTSGNTIYF

D gene: -
J gene: TRBJ2-3
V gene: TRBV5-1
clone size: -
CDR3 DNA: TGCGCCAGCATGGTCGGGTACGTTAGCACAGATACGCAGTATTTT
CDR3 protein: CASMVGYVSTDTQYF